These T cell receptor beta chains were read from a single sample in a study of T cell changes during pregnancy in multiple sclerosis. TCRdb's table, derived via immunoSEQ multiplex PCR, lists solely in-frame clones and lacks some. Counted here are under 120,000 clones, roughly 90% occurring once; the ten biggest clones make up approximately 3.7%. This material consisted of peripheral blood, taken after pregnancy. The origin of the receptors is a female donor with multiple sclerosis, enrolled in a pregnancy study. CDR3s include the opening cysteine and the closing phenylalanine or tryptophan. D genes are given only for firm matches. Not every row has a clone size; where given, it reads once, few, many or a size class.

clone_size,j_call,d_call,cdr3_length,v_call,cdr3_aa,cdr3_nt
NA,TRBJ1-1,NA,14,TRBV18,CASSPTGMNTEAFF,TGTGCCAGCTCACCAACAGGGATGAACACTGAAGCTTTCTTT
NA,TRBJ2-3,TRBD1,15,TRBV9,CASSRQGTRTDTQYF,TGTGCCAGCAGCCGACAGGGAACAAGGACAGATACGCAGTATTTT
NA,TRBJ1-1,NA,14,TRBV7-2,CASSLDGVNTEAFF,TGTGCCAGCAGCTTAGACGGAGTGAACACTGAAGCTTTCTTT
once,TRBJ2-7,TRBD2,18,TRBV9,CASSVGLAGGLLDYEQYF,TGTGCCAGCAGCGTAGGTCTAGCGGGGGGCCTTTTAGACTACGAGCAGTACTTC
NA,TRBJ1-1,NA,14,TRBV2,CASSEWGVGVEAFF,TGTGCCAGCAGTGAATGGGGGGTTGGGGTTGAAGCTTTCTTT
NA,TRBJ2-1,TRBD2,14,TRBV6-1,CASFLRGLDNEQFF,TGTGCCAGCTTCTTGAGAGGACTAGACAATGAGCAGTTCTTC
NA,TRBJ1-1,NA,15,TRBV5-6,CASSWLVADNTEAFF,TGTGCCAGCAGCTGGCTGGTGGCGGATAACACTGAAGCTTTCTTT
NA,TRBJ1-1,TRBD1,16,TRBV19,CASIPQGARMNTEAFF,TGTGCCAGTATCCCACAGGGGGCGAGAATGAACACTGAAGCTTTCTTT
NA,TRBJ2-5,NA,15,TRBV2,CASSGVDYRGETQYF,TGTGCCAGCAGTGGGGTCGACTACCGCGGAGAGACCCAGTACTTC
NA,TRBJ1-3,NA,16,TRBV5-1,CASSLDPGGAGNTIYF,TGCGCCAGCAGCTTGGACCCTGGGGGGGCTGGAAACACCATATATTTT
NA,TRBJ1-4,TRBD1,14,TRBV12-5,CASLEGAQDEKLFF,TGTGCTAGTCTCGAGGGGGCGCAGGATGAAAAACTGTTTTTT
NA,TRBJ2-1,NA,13,TRBV12-5,CASGLVPRNEQFF,TGTGCTAGTGGTTTGGTACCCAGGAATGAGCAGTTCTTC
NA,TRBJ1-1,NA,12,TRBV25-1,CASSDGVTEAFF,TGTGCCAGCAGTGACGGGGTCACTGAAGCTTTCTTT
NA,TRBJ1-1,NA,14,TRBV9,CASSVGQGITEAFF,TGTGCCAGCAGCGTAGGTCAGGGAATCACTGAAGCTTTCTTT
NA,TRBJ1-1,TRBD1,16,TRBV9,CASSASVGGTETEAFF,TGTGCCAGCAGCGCAAGCGTAGGGGGCACGGAAACTGAAGCTTTCTTT
NA,TRBJ2-3,TRBD1,16,TRBV19,CASSSPDREPSSTQYF,TGTGCCAGTAGTAGCCCCGACAGGGAACCCTCGTCTACGCAGTATTTT
NA,TRBJ1-1,NA,13,TRBV12-5,CASGLGENTEAFF,TGTGCTAGTGGTTTAGGAGAGAACACTGAAGCTTTCTTT
NA,TRBJ2-7,NA,14,TRBV5-1,CASSLRTGTYEQYF,TGCGCCAGCAGCTTGAGGACGGGGACCTACGAGCAGTACTTC
once,TRBJ2-7,NA,15,TRBV5-5,CASSLAVVEGEEQYF,TGTGCCAGCAGCTTGGCCGTGGTGGAGGGTGAGGAGCAGTACTTC
NA,TRBJ1-1,TRBD1,14,TRBV27,CASRMRTGVTEAFF,TGTGCCAGCAGGATGCGGACAGGGGTTACTGAAGCTTTCTTT
once,TRBJ1-1,NA,14,TRBV7-2,CASSLVGSYTEAFF,TGTGCCAGCAGCTTAGTGGGCAGCTACACTGAAGCTTTCTTT
NA,TRBJ2-7,NA,13,TRBV11-2,CASSLALAYEQYF,TGTGCCAGCAGCTTAGCCCTAGCCTACGAGCAGTACTTC
NA,TRBJ2-7,NA,12,TRBV11-1,CASSLDNYEQYF,TGTGCCAGCAGCTTGGACAACTACGAGCAGTACTTC
NA,TRBJ2-1,NA,15,TRBV27,CASTGLPSSYNEQFF,TGTGCCAGCACGGGTCTCCCGAGCTCCTACAATGAGCAGTTCTTC
NA,TRBJ2-1,TRBD2,15,TRBV30,CAWTSSGGSHNEQFF,TGTGCCTGGACATCCAGCGGGGGGTCCCACAATGAGCAGTTCTTC
once,TRBJ2-2,NA,15,TRBV9,CASSHHRANTGELFF,TGTGCCAGCAGCCATCACAGGGCGAACACCGGGGAGCTGTTTTTT
NA,TRBJ2-3,NA,15,TRBV18,CASSPTGLGTDTQYF,TGTGCCAGCTCACCTACAGGGTTGGGGACAGATACGCAGTATTTT
once,TRBJ1-1,TRBD1,15,TRBV6-5,CASSLSRQGRTEAFF,TGTGCCAGCAGTTTATCCCGACAGGGTCGCACTGAAGCTTTCTTT
few,TRBJ1-2,TRBD1,17,TRBV7-2,CASSLDLGTGSLVGYTF,TGTGCCAGCAGCTTAGACCTAGGGACAGGGAGTTTGGTAGGCTACACCTTC
NA,TRBJ2-3,TRBD2,15,TRBV7-9,CASSDRRGGENTQYF,TGTGCCAGCAGCGACCGTCGGGGGGGGGAAAATACGCAGTATTTT
NA,TRBJ1-1,TRBD1,16,TRBV7-9,CASSASGQGKNTEAFF,TGTGCCAGCAGCGCTAGCGGACAGGGAAAGAACACTGAAGCTTTCTTT
once,TRBJ1-6,NA,15,TRBV28,CASRAILGLRSPLHF,TGTGCCAGCAGAGCCATATTGGGGCTACGGTCACCCCTCCACTTT
NA,TRBJ1-1,NA,15,TRBV13,CASSLVRGSNTEAFF,TGTGCCAGCAGCTTAGTGCGGGGATCGAACACTGAAGCTTTCTTT
few,TRBJ2-1,NA,12,TRBV5-1,CASSLVSDEQFF,TGCGCCAGCAGCTTGGTCAGCGATGAGCAGTTCTTC
NA,TRBJ1-3,NA,14,TRBV7-9,CASSLSGSGNTIYF,TGTGCCAGCAGCTTATCGGGAAGCGGAAACACCATATATTTT
few,TRBJ2-3,TRBD1,15,TRBV19,CASTTGTGVVDTQYF,TGTGCCAGTACCACCGGGACAGGGGTGGTGGATACGCAGTATTTT
NA,TRBJ2-1,TRBD2,15,TRBV2,CASRGSGGSYNEQFF,TGTGCCAGCAGGGGGAGCGGGGGTTCCTACAATGAGCAGTTCTTC
NA,TRBJ2-7,NA,12,TRBV11-2,CASSLSGRGKYF,TGTGCCAGCAGCTTATCCGGGCGGGGCAAATACTTC
NA,TRBJ1-2,TRBD1,16,TRBV10-3,CAISESRTGANYGYTF,TGTGCCATCAGTGAGTCCCGGACAGGGGCTAACTATGGCTACACCTTC
NA,TRBJ1-1,NA,16,TRBV5-1,CASTREGHLLNTEAFF,TGCGCCAGCACCCGTGAGGGTCACCTCCTGAACACTGAAGCTTTCTTT
once,TRBJ2-7,TRBD1,14,TRBV11-2,CASSQDRKLYEQYF,TGTGCCAGCAGCCAGGACAGGAAGCTCTACGAGCAGTACTTC
NA,TRBJ2-7,NA,14,TRBV15,CATSPEGVSYEQYF,TGTGCCACCAGTCCCGAGGGGGTTTCGTACGAGCAGTACTTC